The TCR beta chain under discussion was sequenced for a study of T cell changes during pregnancy in multiple sclerosis. The CDR3 runs to 13 residues. Germline CDR1 and CDR2: ENHRY and SYGVKD. Trimming pared 7 bases from V and 1 base from J, leaving 8 bases between. Here immunoSEQ multiplex PCR was the method, and the copy in TCRdb shows in-frame clones only, minus some. This sample carries fewer than 30,000 clones, 85% to 90% of them seen once, and the ten largest clones take about 15%. This TCR was sampled from a female donor with multiple sclerosis, enrolled in a pregnancy study. The V gene is TRBV10-3, the J gene TRBJ1-5; D gene uncertain. Here the sequenced sample was CD8+ T cells from peripheral blood mononuclear cells, taken in the second trimester of pregnancy. The CDR3, as DNA: TGTGCCATCACCGCGGAGAGCAATCAGCCCCAGCATTTT. Amino acid sequence: CAITAESNQPQHF.